Listed below are T cell receptor beta chains from one sample, sequenced in a study of shared clonotypes between healthy human individuals. Clones were read by immunoSEQ multiplex PCR, and TCRdb kept only the in-frame ones, dropping some. The top ten clones hold 34% of a sample with fewer than 850,000 clones, roughly 91% of them seen once. The specimen sequenced was memory CD8+ T cells from PBMCs. Every receptor here comes from a man younger than 35 in good health. Some clones in this sample may be carry-over from other donors' samples. CDR3s include the opening cysteine and the closing phenylalanine or tryptophan. D genes are given only for firm matches. Only some rows state a clone size, as once, few, many or a class for expanded clones.

CDR3 DNA	CDR3 protein	D gene	CDR3 length	clone size	V gene	J gene
TGTGCCAGCACTTCGAGACGAAGAGGGACCGGGGAGCTGTTTTTT	CASTSRRRGTGELFF	-	15	-	TRBV28	TRBJ2-2
TGTGCCAGCAGTTACGTTTTCGCGGGGGCCGACACTGAAGCTTTCTTT	CASSYVFAGADTEAFF	-	16	-	TRBV6-6	TRBJ1-1
TGTGCCAGCAGCGTAGGTGGGACGGCAAGCGAGCAGTTCTTC	CASSVGGTASEQFF	-	14	-	TRBV9	TRBJ2-1
TGTGCCAGCAGGGGACTAGCACAGGTTAATGAGCAGTTCTTC	CASRGLAQVNEQFF	TRBD2	14	-	TRBV27	TRBJ2-1
TGTGCGGCAGCTAGCGGGAGTTCTAATGAGCAGTTCTTC	CAAASGSSNEQFF	TRBD2	13	-	TRBV10-3	TRBJ2-1
TGTGCCAGCAGTTACTCGGTGGCAGGGGCCTACAATGAGCAGTTCTTC	CASSYSVAGAYNEQFF	-	16	-	TRBV6-5	TRBJ2-1
TGTGCCACCAGCAGTATAGGGGCGAGCACCGGGGAGCTGTTTTTT	CATSSIGASTGELFF	-	15	-	TRBV15	TRBJ2-2
TGTGCCAGCAGCCGACTAGTCGGTAACGGGGAGCTGTTTTTT	CASSRLVGNGELFF	-	14	-	TRBV2	TRBJ2-2
TGTGCCTGGAGTGTGTTGGGTTCTGAAGCTTTCTTT	CAWSVLGSEAFF	-	12	-	TRBV30	TRBJ1-1
TGTGCCAGCAGCTTGGCGGTGGGAGAGACCCAGTACTTC	CASSLAVGETQYF	-	13	-	TRBV5-4	TRBJ2-5
TGTGCCAGCAGCATACAAGGGACAGCTGGTGGCTACACCTTC	CASSIQGTAGGYTF	TRBD1	14	-	TRBV27	TRBJ1-2
TGTGCCACCAGCAGGGGGACCGGGACTAGCGGTAACAATGAGCAGTTCTTC	CATSRGTGTSGNNEQFF	TRBD2	17	-	TRBV15	TRBJ2-1
TGTGCCAGCTCACCTGACAGGGGAAGGATATACGAGCAGTACTTC	CASSPDRGRIYEQYF	TRBD1	15	-	TRBV18	TRBJ2-7
TGTGCCAGCAGTTCCTCGCTAGTATCCGAGCAGTACTTC	CASSSSLVSEQYF	-	13	-	TRBV28	TRBJ2-7
TGTGCCAGCAGCGTAGCTACAGGGTCGAACACTGAAGCTTTCTTT	CASSVATGSNTEAFF	-	15	-	TRBV9	TRBJ1-1
TGTGCCAGCAGTGAAGCGGGCAGGCCTCAAGAGACCCAGTACTTC	CASSEAGRPQETQYF	-	15	-	TRBV2	TRBJ2-5
TGTGCCAGCCGGTTGGCCCCGGGACTGATCACAGATACGCAGTATTTT	CASRLAPGLITDTQYF	-	16	-	TRBV27	TRBJ2-3
TGTGCCAGCGGACTAGCGGGGATAGGTATCTTCTTC	CASGLAGIGIFF	TRBD2	12	-	TRBV2	TRBJ2-1
TGTGCCAGCAGCTTCCAGGAAGAGACCCAGTACTTC	CASSFQEETQYF	-	12	-	TRBV5-6	TRBJ2-5
TGTGCCAGTAGTATTTTGACAGGGCGTGAAGCTTTCTTT	CASSILTGREAFF	TRBD1	13	few	TRBV19	TRBJ1-1
TGTGCCAGCAGCTTAGGGATTTCAGGGGAGACCCAGTACTTC	CASSLGISGETQYF	-	14	-	TRBV7-3	TRBJ2-5
TGCGCCAGCAGCTTGCTGCCGGAAGGGAATGAGCAGTTCTTC	CASSLLPEGNEQFF	-	14	-	TRBV5-1	TRBJ2-1
TGTGCCAGCAGTTTATCAGCCTGGACAGAAGAAGCTTTCTTT	CASSLSAWTEEAFF	-	14	-	TRBV27	TRBJ1-1
TGTGCCAGCAGCTTGCTTAGAACAGATACGCAGTATTTT	CASSLLRTDTQYF	-	13	once	TRBV7-2	TRBJ2-3
TGTGCCAGCAGTCCCTCGCCGGGGGGGGAGACCCAGTACTTC	CASSPSPGGETQYF	TRBD2	14	many	TRBV6-6	TRBJ2-5
TGTGCCAGCAGTCCCGACAGGGGGTTATTTCAGCAGTACTTC	CASSPDRGLFQQYF	TRBD1	14	-	TRBV6-5	TRBJ2-7
TGTGCCAGTAGTATAGGTGGCGCAGGCACTGAAGCTTTCTTT	CASSIGGAGTEAFF	-	14	-	TRBV19	TRBJ1-1
TGCGCCAGCAGCCTGGGACTAGAAGAGACCCAGTACTTC	CASSLGLEETQYF	TRBD2	13	-	TRBV10-1	TRBJ2-5
TGTGCCACCAGCAGAGCGCGGGGACGGCAAAATCAGCCCCAGCATTTT	CATSRARGRQNQPQHF	-	16	-	TRBV15	TRBJ1-5
TGTGCCAGCAGCTTAGTCCTAGCGGTAAACACCGGGGAGCTGTTTTTT	CASSLVLAVNTGELFF	TRBD2	16	-	TRBV7-9	TRBJ2-2
TGCGCCAGCAGCCAAGGACCGCCCTACAGGGGGCAATACAATGAGCAGTTCTTC	CASSQGPPYRGQYNEQFF	TRBD1	18	-	TRBV4-1	TRBJ2-1
TGTGCCAGCAGCTCAGACAGGTGGGGGAACACTGAAGCTTTCTTT	CASSSDRWGNTEAFF	-	15	-	TRBV7-9	TRBJ1-1
TGTGCCAGTAGTCCCGGACTATTCCGGGTGGGCACTGAAGCTTTCTTT	CASSPGLFRVGTEAFF	-	16	-	TRBV19	TRBJ1-1
TGTGCCAGCAGCGGACAGGGGCGCTATGGCTACACCTTC	CASSGQGRYGYTF	TRBD1	13	-	TRBV5-6	TRBJ1-2
TGTGCCAGCAGCCTCTGGGGAGGGGCCAACGTCCTGACTTTC	CASSLWGGANVLTF	-	14	once	TRBV7-8	TRBJ2-6
TGTGCCAGCAGCGTAGGGGCCCCGGGACACCAGTACTTC	CASSVGAPGHQYF	-	13	few	TRBV9	TRBJ2-7